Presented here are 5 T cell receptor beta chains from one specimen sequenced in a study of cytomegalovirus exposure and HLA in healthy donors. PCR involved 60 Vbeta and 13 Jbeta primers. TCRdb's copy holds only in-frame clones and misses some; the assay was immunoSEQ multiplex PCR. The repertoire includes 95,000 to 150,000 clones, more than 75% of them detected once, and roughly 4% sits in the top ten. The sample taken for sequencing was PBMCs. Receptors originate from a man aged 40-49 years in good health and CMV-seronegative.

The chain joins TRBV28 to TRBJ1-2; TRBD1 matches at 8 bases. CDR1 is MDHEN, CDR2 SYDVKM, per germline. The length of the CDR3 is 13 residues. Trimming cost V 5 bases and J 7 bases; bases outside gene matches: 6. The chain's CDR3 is CASSLRGRFGYTF. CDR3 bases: TGTGCCAGCAGTCTCAGGGGGCGGTTTGGCTACACCTTC.

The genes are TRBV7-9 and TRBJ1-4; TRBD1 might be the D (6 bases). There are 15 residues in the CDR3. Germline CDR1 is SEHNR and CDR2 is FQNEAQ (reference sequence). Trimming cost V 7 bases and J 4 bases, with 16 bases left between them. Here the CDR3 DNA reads TGTGCCAGCACCCAAGCGGACAGATATAATGAAAAACTGTTTTTT. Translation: CASTQADRYNEKLFF. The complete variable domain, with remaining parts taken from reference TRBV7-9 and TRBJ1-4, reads DTGVSQNPRHKITKRGQNVTFRCDPISEHNRLYWYRQTLGQGPEFLTYFQNEAQLEKSRLLSDRFSAERPKGSFSTLEIQRTEQGDSAMYLCASTQADRYNEKLFFGSGTQLSVL.

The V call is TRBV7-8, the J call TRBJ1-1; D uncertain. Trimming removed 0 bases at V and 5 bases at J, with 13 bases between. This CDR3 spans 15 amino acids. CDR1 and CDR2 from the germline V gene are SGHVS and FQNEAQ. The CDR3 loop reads CASSLAHGQRTEAFF. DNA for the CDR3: TGTGCCAGCAGCTTAGCGCACGGTCAACGGACTGAAGCTTTCTTT. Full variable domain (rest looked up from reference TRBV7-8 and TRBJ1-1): GAGVSQSPRYKVAKRGQDVALRCDPISGHVSLFWYQQALGQGPEFLTYFQNEAQLDKSGLPSDRFFAERPEGSVSTLKIQRTQQEDSAVYLCASSLAHGQRTEAFFGQGTRLTVV.

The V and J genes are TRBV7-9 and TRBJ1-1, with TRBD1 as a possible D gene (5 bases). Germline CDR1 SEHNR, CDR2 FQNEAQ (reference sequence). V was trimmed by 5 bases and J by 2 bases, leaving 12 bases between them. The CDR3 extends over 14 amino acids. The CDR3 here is CASSPVTANTEAFF. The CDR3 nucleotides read TGTGCCAGCAGCCCTGTGACAGCCAACACTGAAGCTTTCTTT.

CDR3 coding DNA: TGTGCCAGCAGTTTCCCGGGTCCCACCTACAATGAGCAGTTCTTC. As protein: CASSFPGPTYNEQFF. The chain links TRBV27 to TRBJ2-1; D is undetermined. The CDR3 runs to 15 residues. Deletions cut 3 bases from V and 2 bases from J, with 11 bases between. CDR1 and CDR2 (germline): MNHEY, SMNVEV (reference sequence).